Presented here are 5 T cell receptor beta chains from one specimen sequenced in a study of monozygotic twins with inflammatory bowel disease. TCRdb derives one entry per CDR3 protein from the 5' RACE reads, leaving out DNA. Here the sample table reports roughly 90,000 distinct CDR3 sequences. Sequencing was done on a sample of blood. The receptors come from a human donor with ulcerative colitis or Crohn's disease, or a healthy co-twin of an affected twin (not recorded which).

The chain couples TRBV5-4 to TRBJ2-1; TCRdb proposes TRBD2, but this gene call is untestable without DNA. The CDR3 is 16 residues long. From germline, CDR1 is SGHNT and CDR2 YYREEE (reference sequence). The CDR3 loop reads CASSLAGGPSYNEQFF.

J is TRBJ1-2 and V is TRBV7-2; with no DNA, the TCRdb D assignment of TRBD1 cannot be verified. This CDR3 region has 12 residues. Germline V gives CDR1 SGHTA, CDR2 FQGNSA. The CDR3 sequence is CASSPAPYGYTF. The entire variable domain, with the rest obtained from reference TRBV7-2 and TRBJ1-2, is as follows: GAGVSQSPSNKVTEKGKDVELRCDPISGHTALYWYRQSLGQGLEFLIYFQGNSAPDKSGLPSDRFSAERTGGSVSTLTIQRTQQEDSAVYLCASSPAPYGYTFGSGTRLTVV.

The chain couples TRBV20-1 to TRBJ1-2; TCRdb indicates TRBD1, and absent DNA this call remains unverified. The CDR3 is 18 residues long. Germline loops: CDR1 DFQATT, CDR2 SNEGSKA (reference sequence). The CDR3 protein is CSASAPQGARGLNYGYTF.

The chain combines TRBV25-1 with TRBJ2-2; TCRdb proposes TRBD1, but this gene call is untestable without DNA. The CDR3 sequence is 16 residues long. Germline V gene sequence: CDR1 MGHDK, CDR2 SYGVNS. The CDR3 protein is CASSGFGTGGLGELFF.

This sequence joins TRBV21-1 and TRBJ1-6; TCRdb indicates TRBD1, and absent DNA this call remains unverified. TRBV21-1 is a documented pseudogene. The CDR3 is made up of 16 amino acids. The CDR3 protein is CASRKDRATNNSPLHF.